The clone carrying this T cell receptor beta chain was picked up a small number of times. Its target is not known. These data belong to a study of Graves' ophthalmopathy and Graves' hyperthyroidism. V was clipped by 7 bases and J by 1 base, with 11 bases between them. There are 15 residues in the CDR3. The germline V gene has CDR1 MGHDK and CDR2 SYGVNS. Study-level points and caveats: The model's ophthalmopathy progression predictions had approximately 71% sensitivity and less than 75% specificity. With approximately 88% sensitivity and less than 83% specificity, a 13-signature model separated ophthalmopathy from stable hyperthyroidism.

Investigators amplified TCR beta CDR3 regions from RNA transcripts. The first round was an RT-PCR with HTBI primers, and the second round was a multiplex PCR. TCRdb re-analysed the multiplex PCR reads in MiXCR, keeping a single row per CDR3 protein. This repertoire shows roughly 1.1 million distinct CDR3 sequences, approximately 35% found once; its top ten account for around 10%. This TCR derives from an adult man with Graves' hyperthyroidism. The rearrangement links TRBV25-1 to TRBJ1-6; D is undetermined. The sequencing sample was made of peripheral blood or thyroid tissue (not recorded which). As DNA, the CDR3 is TGTGCCAGCACCGACGCGGGTTCCTATAATTCACCCCTCCACTTT. Its translation: CASTDAGSYNSPLHF.